These 20 T cell receptor beta chains were sequenced from one sample in a study of shared clonotypes between healthy human individuals. Repertoires were generated with immunoSEQ multiplex PCR, while TCRdb's copy carries only in-frame clones and drops some. The sample gives about 2.4 million clones, roughly nine tenths of which show up once; under 0.15% is in the top ten. Input material: naive CD4+ T cells sorted from blood. Subset indicated: CD45RA+ positively selected. Source of these receptors: a man aged 18 to 30 in good health.

This rearrangement joins TRBV19 to TRBJ2-2; D unclear. The V gene lost 4 bases and the J gene lost 4 bases, with 13 bases spanning the gap. CDR1 and CDR2 from the germline V gene are LNHDA and SQIVND (reference sequence). The CDR3 has 15 amino acids. The CDR3: CASSTAIASTGELFF. CDR3 DNA sequence: TGTGCCAGTAGTACAGCGATTGCGAGCACCGGGGAGCTGTTTTTT.

This CDR3 reads CASSIRGGIADTIYF. CDR3 nucleotides: TGCGCCAGCAGCATCAGAGGGGGAATTGCGGACACCATATATTTT. This sequence joins TRBV5-1 and TRBJ1-3; the D gene is possibly TRBD1 (6 bases). The CDR3 spans 15 residues. Germline loops: CDR1 SGHRS, CDR2 YFSETQ. The V end was cut by 4 bases, the J end by 8 bases, with 19 bases between. Together with reference TRBV5-1 and TRBJ1-3, the CDR3 gives the full variable domain: KAGVTQTPRYLIKTRGQQVTLSCSPISGHRSVSWYQQTPGQGLQFLFEYFSETQRNKGNFPGRFSGRQFSNSRSEMNVSTLELGDSALYLCASSIRGGIADTIYFGEGSWLTVV.

The gene calls are TRBV19 and TRBJ2-1, with 12 bases lining up with TRBD2. J was trimmed by 7 bases and V by 3 bases; bases with no gene match: 10. The length of the CDR3 is 17 residues. Per germline, CDR1 LNHDA and CDR2 SQIVND (reference sequence). In DNA form, the CDR3 reads TGTGCCAGTAGTATTCCTCGCGTCCTAGCGGGGGGGAATGAGCAGTTCTTC. Amino acids: CASSIPRVLAGGNEQFF.

This chain connects TRBV28 to TRBJ1-3; TRBD1 might be the D (6 bases). The germline CDR1 and CDR2 sequences are MDHEN and SYDVKM. V was pared by 7 bases and J by 2 bases, with 18 bases between. CDR3 length: 16 residues. This CDR3 reads CASTPPTGQAGNTIYF. Here the CDR3 DNA reads TGTGCCAGCACCCCCCCAACAGGGCAGGCTGGAAACACCATATATTTT.

Of note for this clone: Other DNA sequences in the same sample also yield this CDR3. The chain employs TRBV7-9 and TRBJ1-6; D is unclear. V was cut by 1 base and J by 7 bases, with 8 bases left in between. The CDR3 extends over 14 amino acids. CDR1 and CDR2 from the germline V gene are SEHNR and FQNEAQ (reference sequence). DNA of the CDR3: TGTGCCAGCAGCTTAGGTGGAAGGAATTCACCCCTCCACTTT. This translates into CASSLGGRNSPLHF.

The chain couples TRBV29-1 to TRBJ2-7, with 9 bases fitting TRBD2. The CDR3 contains 16 residues. V lost 4 bases to trimming and J lost 4 bases; unmatched junction nucleotides: 14. Germline loops: CDR1 SQVTM, CDR2 ANQGSEA. The CDR3 region is CSVGPRAGGTLYEQYF. The DNA of the CDR3 is TGCAGCGTTGGCCCGCGGGCGGGAGGGACCCTTTACGAGCAGTACTTC.

Turning to this clone: The same CDR3 also results from other DNA sequences found in this sample. The V and J genes are TRBV5-1 and TRBJ2-1, with TRBD2 identical over 11 bases. This CDR3 spans 15 amino acids. Germline CDR1 reads SGHRS; CDR2 reads YFSETQ. With 2 bases clipped from V and 6 bases from J, the junction kept 4 bases outside the gene matches. CDR3 sequence (DNA): TGCGCCAGCAGCTTACTAGCGGGAGCCGGCAATGAGCAGTTCTTC. This codes for CASSLLAGAGNEQFF.

The chain joins TRBV5-4 to TRBJ2-5; D gene uncertain. V lost 0 bases, J lost 1 base, and 10 bases lay in between. The CDR3 runs 15 residues. CDR1 is SGHNT, CDR2 YYREEE, per germline (reference sequence). CDR3 protein: CASSLAMGIQETQYF. In DNA form, the CDR3 reads TGTGCCAGCAGCTTGGCCATGGGGATCCAAGAGACCCAGTACTTC. Filled out from reference TRBV5-4 and TRBJ2-5, the complete variable domain reads ETGVTQSPTHLIKTRGQQVTLRCSSQSGHNTVSWYQQALGQGPQFIFQYYREEENGRGNFPPRFSGLQFPNYSSELNVNALELDDSALYLCASSLAMGIQETQYFGPGTRLLVL.

This clone was observed a single time. The chain employs TRBV19 and TRBJ1-6; D ambiguous. V was trimmed by 1 base and J by 7 bases, leaving 17 bases between them. This CDR3 contains 17 residues. The germline V gene has CDR1 LNHDA and CDR2 SQIVND (reference sequence). The CDR3 is CASSIGAVETLNSPLHF. CDR3 sequence (DNA): TGTGCCAGTAGTATAGGCGCGGTCGAGACACTAAATTCACCCCTCCACTTT.

The genes are TRBV7-9 and TRBJ2-7, with D hard to call. V was pared by 2 bases and J by 2 bases, with 10 bases between. There are 14 residues in the CDR3. Germline-derived CDR1 and CDR2 are SEHNR and FQNEAQ (reference sequence). CDR3 DNA sequence: TGTGCCAGCAGCTTAAGTGCGCTAGCCTACGAGCAGTACTTC. It yields the protein CASSLSALAYEQYF.

Regarding this clone: Additional DNA sequences in this sample encode the identical CDR3. The chain is built from TRBV23-1 and TRBJ2-7; 9 bases are shared with TRBD1. TRBV23-1 is an ORF, with its function uncertain. The CDR3 has 16 amino acids. V shed 0 bases and J 4 bases; nucleotides not matched to a gene: 7. The CDR3 here is CASSQSGDRERYEQYF. In DNA form, the CDR3 reads TGCGCCAGCAGTCAATCGGGGGACAGGGAAAGGTACGAGCAGTACTTC.

The genes are TRBV9 and TRBJ2-3; D could derive from TRBD1 or TRBD2 (6 bases each). The germline V and J ends were trimmed by 6 bases and 0 bases, with 20 bases remaining between them. The CDR3 totals 17 residues. Germline-derived CDR1 and CDR2 are SGDLS and YYNGEE. The CDR3 DNA sequence: TGTGCCAGCACCACAAGGGGGGAGACAGTGAGCACAGATACGCAGTATTTT. This gives the protein CASTTRGETVSTDTQYF. Variable domain in full (rest from reference TRBV9 and TRBJ2-3): DSGVTQTPKHLITATGQRVTLRCSPRSGDLSVYWYQQSLDQGLQFLIQYYNGEERAKGNILERFSAQQFPDLHSELNLSSLELGDSALYFCASTTRGETVSTDTQYFGPGTRLTVL.

The chain has TRBV5-5 and TRBJ2-7, with D possibly being TRBD1 (5 bases). V shed 0 bases and J shed 0 bases, with 13 bases lying between them. The germline CDR1 and CDR2 sequences are SGHKS and YYEKEE (reference sequence). CDR3 length equals 16 residues. This chain's CDR3 is CASSLASGFPSYEQYF. Here the CDR3 DNA reads TGTGCCAGCAGCTTGGCCTCAGGGTTCCCCTCCTACGAGCAGTACTTC.

The genes are TRBV7-2 and TRBJ1-3; 7 bases match TRBD1. The CDR3 extends over 16 amino acids. CDR1 and CDR2 (germline): SGHTA, FQGNSA. J gave up 2 bases and V 4 bases, and 8 bases lay outside the gene matches. The CDR3 region has the DNA TGTGCCAGCAGCTCAGTACAGGGGAGTGCTGGAAACACCATATATTTT. This codes for CASSSVQGSAGNTIYF.

The rearrangement joins TRBV7-2 to TRBJ2-2; 7 bases are shared with TRBD2. V lost 2 bases to trimming and J lost 7 bases; unmatched junction nucleotides: 10. This CDR3 is built from 16 residues. Germline values: CDR1 SGHTA, CDR2 FQGNSA. The chain's CDR3 is CASSLKVEGGSGELFF. The CDR3 DNA sequence: TGTGCCAGCAGCTTAAAGGTGGAGGGCGGGAGCGGGGAGCTGTTTTTT.

This clone was seen only a few times. The V and J genes are TRBV29-1 and TRBJ1-1; no clear D. The CDR3 is 11 residues long. Trimming removed 4 bases at V and 3 bases at J, with 6 bases between. Germline-derived CDR1 and CDR2 are SQVTM and ANQGSEA. The CDR3 coding sequence is TGCAGCGTTGTATTGGACACTGAAGCTTTCTTT. Residues: CSVVLDTEAFF.

Comment on this clone: Other DNA variants within this sample encode the same CDR3. The V and J genes are TRBV6-5 and TRBJ1-5; tentative D call: TRBD1 (5 bases). The CDR3 totals 13 residues. Germline V gene data show CDR1 as MNHEY and CDR2 as SVGAGI. Trimming shortened V by 5 bases and J by 2 bases, and 7 bases separated the two germline ends. This chain's CDR3 is CASSRDGNQPQHF. The CDR3, as DNA: TGTGCCAGCAGTAGGGACGGCAATCAGCCCCAGCATTTT.

The rearrangement links TRBV7-2 to TRBJ2-2; D is possibly TRBD2 (6 bases). V was trimmed by 5 bases and J by 2 bases, leaving 15 bases between them. The CDR3 covers 16 residues. The germline V gene has CDR1 SGHTA and CDR2 FQGNSA. The CDR3 DNA reads as TGTGCCAGCAGCCAGACTCGGGGGATCAACACCGGGGAGCTGTTTTTT. It codes for CASSQTRGINTGELFF.

The chain employs TRBV7-2 and TRBJ1-2, with a possible D match to TRBD1 (5 bases). CDR1 SGHTA and CDR2 FQGNSA come from the germline V gene. The CDR3 sequence is 17 residues long. V shed 0 bases and J shed 8 bases, with 22 bases lying between them. The CDR3 DNA reads as TGTGCCAGCAGCTTAGCTCAACAGGCGATCGGAGGAGTAGGCTACACCTTC. Its translation is CASSLAQQAIGGVGYTF. Combining the CDR3 with reference TRBV7-2 and TRBJ1-2 gives the whole variable domain GAGVSQSPSNKVTEKGKDVELRCDPISGHTALYWYRQSLGQGLEFLIYFQGNSAPDKSGLPSDRFSAERTGGSVSTLTIQRTQQEDSAVYLCASSLAQQAIGGVGYTFGSGTRLTVV.

The V call is TRBV5-5, the J call TRBJ2-7; perhaps TRBD2 as D (7 bases). With 4 bases removed from V and 5 bases from J, the gap between germline ends came to 22 bases. Germline V gene sequence: CDR1 SGHKS, CDR2 YYEKEE (reference sequence). This CDR3 region has 16 residues. DNA for the CDR3: TGTGCCAGCAGCCAGTACTGGGGGGGGCAAGACCACGAGCAGTACTTC. Its translation is CASSQYWGGQDHEQYF.